The 15 T cell receptor beta chains below were found in one sample sequenced in a study of blood T cell repertoires in COVID-19. Measured with immunoSEQ multiplex PCR; TCRdb has only the in-frame clones, and not every one. The sample records approximately 300,000 clones, 80% to 95% being singletons. The sample comprised PBMCs or T cells enriched from blood (not recorded which). These receptors were taken from a woman younger than 45 who had recovered from COVID-19.

The chain combines TRBV4-1 with TRBJ2-7, with TRBD1 matching 8 bases. The CDR3 sequence is 15 residues long. With V trimmed by 7 bases and J by 2 bases, 10 bases remained unmatched. The germline V gene has CDR1 MGHRA and CDR2 YSYEKL. This chain's CDR3 is CASTQTGTGPYEQYF. For the CDR3, the DNA is TGCGCCAGCACCCAGACCGGGACAGGCCCCTACGAGCAGTACTTC.

The J gene is TRBJ1-5, the V gene TRBV19; maybe TRBD1 (5 bases). The germline CDR1 and CDR2 sequences are LNHDA and SQIVND (reference sequence). The CDR3 runs to 18 residues. V lost 4 bases, J lost 2 bases, and 21 bases lay in between. The CDR3: CASSKAPLPGLRNQPQHF. The CDR3 bases are TGTGCCAGTAGTAAAGCCCCATTACCGGGACTTCGCAATCAGCCCCAGCATTTT.

The chain is built from TRBV30 and TRBJ1-3, with unresolved D. V dropped 0 bases and J dropped 0 bases, with 9 bases sitting between them. CDR1 and CDR2 (germline): GTSNPN, SVGIG (reference sequence). This CDR3 is 15 amino acids long. This CDR3 is CAWSVSGLSGNTIYF. In nucleotides, the CDR3 is TGTGCCTGGAGTGTCTCAGGCCTCTCTGGAAACACCATATATTTT.

The chain recombines TRBV18 with TRBJ1-6, with 8 nucleotides matching TRBD1. Trimming removed 6 bases from V and 9 bases from J; junction bases left unmatched: 7. The germline V gene encodes CDR1 KGHSH and CDR2 LQKENI. The CDR3 is made up of 14 amino acids. The CDR3 is CASSLTGVGSPLHF. For the CDR3, the DNA is TGTGCCAGCTCGCTGACAGGGGTAGGTTCACCCCTCCACTTT.

This chain connects TRBV28 to TRBJ2-5, with TRBD2 matching over 10 bases. Germline lookup yields CDR1 MDHEN and CDR2 SYDVKM. The J segment lost 4 bases and the V segment lost 8 bases, leaving 7 bases of the junction unmatched. The CDR3 consists of 14 residues. CDR3 amino acids: CASSLAGELETQYF. Here the CDR3 DNA reads TGTGCCAGCTCCCTAGCGGGGGAACTAGAGACCCAGTACTTC. Full variable domain (missing parts from reference TRBV28 and TRBJ2-5): DVKVTQSSRYLVKRTGEKVFLECVQDMDHENMFWYRQDPGLGLRLIYFSYDVKMKEKGDIPEGYSVSREKKERFSLILESASTNQTSMYLCASSLAGELETQYFGPGTRLLVL.

This chain uses TRBV28 with TRBJ1-1; perhaps TRBD1 as D (6 bases). The germline V and J ends were trimmed by 6 bases and 0 bases, with 14 bases remaining between them. This CDR3 has 15 amino acids. CDR1 is MDHEN, CDR2 SYDVKM, per germline. CDR3 sequence: CASSGNRDMNTEAFF. The CDR3 region has the DNA TGTGCCAGCAGCGGAAACCGGGACATGAACACTGAAGCTTTCTTT.

The V gene is TRBV28, the J gene TRBJ1-1; TRBD1 might be the D (5 bases). The CDR3 spans 14 residues. V lost 6 bases and J 6 bases, leaving 17 bases between the germline ends. Germline assignment: CDR1 MDHEN and CDR2 SYDVKM. CDR3 residues: CASRRSPGESEAFF. Written as DNA, the CDR3 is TGTGCCAGCAGGCGCTCACCGGGGGAATCTGAAGCTTTCTTT.

The CDR3 region has the DNA TGTGCCAGCAGCTTAGGGGTAGCGGGGGACCAAGAGACCCAGTACTTC. It translates to CASSLGVAGDQETQYF. The chain has TRBV11-2 and TRBJ2-5; the match to TRBD2 covers 9 bases. This CDR3 is built from 16 residues. In germline, CDR1 is SGHAT, CDR2 FQNNGV. V dropped 1 base and J dropped 0; count of bases not matched to a gene: 3.

The count of this clone is one. This chain uses TRBV7-2 with TRBJ2-7, with TRBD2 matching over 7 bases. Germline values: CDR1 SGHTA, CDR2 FQGNSA. The V and J ends lost 5 bases and 2 bases, in that order; junction bases with no gene match: 6. The CDR3 has 14 residues. The CDR3 region has the DNA TGTGCCAGCAGCCAGAGCGGGATCGCCTACGAGCAGTACTTC. It translates to CASSQSGIAYEQYF.

The genes are TRBV9 and TRBJ2-5; no firm D call. Germline CDR1 is SGDLS and CDR2 is YYNGEE. The V end lost 1 base, the J end lost 1 base, and 11 bases lay between the germline ends. This CDR3 region has 15 residues. CDR3 DNA sequence: TGTGCCAGCAGCGTAACCCCGACATTCCAAGAGACCCAGTACTTC. Protein sequence: CASSVTPTFQETQYF. The entire variable domain, with the rest obtained from reference TRBV9 and TRBJ2-5, is as follows: DSGVTQTPKHLITATGQRVTLRCSPRSGDLSVYWYQQSLDQGLQFLIQYYNGEERAKGNILERFSAQQFPDLHSELNLSSLELGDSALYFCASSVTPTFQETQYFGPGTRLLVL.

The rearrangement uses TRBV28 and TRBJ1-5; 9 nucleotides align to TRBD1. The CDR3 totals 14 residues. From germline, CDR1 is MDHEN and CDR2 SYDVKM. V dropped 2 bases and J dropped 7; count of bases not matched to a gene: 3. The CDR3 loop reads CASSLGTGNQPQHF. CDR3 coding DNA: TGTGCCAGCAGTTTAGGGACAGGGAACCAGCCCCAGCATTTT.

The V and J genes are TRBV27 and TRBJ2-2; 9 bases are shared with TRBD1. The length of the CDR3 is 16 residues. After removal of 2 bases from V and 8 bases from J, the junction contained 9 bases not matched to a gene. Germline-derived CDR1 and CDR2 are MNHEY and SMNVEV (reference sequence). The CDR3 bases are TGTGCCAGCAGTTTAAGCGGGACAGGGAAACCGGGGGAGCTGTTTTTT. Its translation: CASSLSGTGKPGELFF.

The gene calls are TRBV10-1 and TRBJ2-2; unclear D gene. This CDR3 spans 14 amino acids. CDR1 is WNHNN and CDR2 is SYGVQD in the germline V gene (reference sequence). V dropped 4 bases and J dropped 8 bases, with 14 bases sitting between them. Here the CDR3 reads CASSGWADRGELFF. As DNA, the CDR3 is TGCGCCAGCAGTGGGTGGGCCGACCGAGGGGAGCTGTTTTTT.

CDR3 sequence reads: CASSQEGGGDIQYF. The CDR3 nucleotides read TGTGCCAGCAGCCAAGAAGGGGGAGGGGACATTCAGTACTTC. The chain joins TRBV3-1 (or the pseudogene TRBV3-2) to TRBJ2-4, with D perhaps TRBD2 (7 bases). Germline CDR1 is LGHDT and CDR2 is YNNKEL (reference sequence). V was trimmed by 0 bases and J by 8 bases, leaving 11 bases between them. This CDR3 has 14 residues.

This chain joins TRBV28 and TRBJ1-6, with D possibly being TRBD1 (6 bases). Trimming took off 4 bases at V and 1 base at J, with 11 bases between the two ends. CDR1 and CDR2 from the germline V gene are MDHEN and SYDVKM. The CDR3 is 16 amino acids. CDR3 sequence: CASSSLGASYNSPLHF. The DNA of the CDR3 is TGTGCCAGCAGTTCCCTGGGGGCGTCCTATAATTCACCCCTCCACTTT.